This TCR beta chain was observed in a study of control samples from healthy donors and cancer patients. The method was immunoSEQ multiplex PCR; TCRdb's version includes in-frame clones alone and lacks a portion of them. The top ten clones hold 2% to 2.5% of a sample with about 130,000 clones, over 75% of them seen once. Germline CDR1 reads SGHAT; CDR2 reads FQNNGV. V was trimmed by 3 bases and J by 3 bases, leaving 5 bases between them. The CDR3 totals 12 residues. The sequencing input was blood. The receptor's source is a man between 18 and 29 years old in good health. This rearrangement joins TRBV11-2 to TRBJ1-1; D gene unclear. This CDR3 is CASSLLYTEAFF. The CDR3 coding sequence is TGTGCCAGCAGCTTGTTGTACACTGAAGCTTTCTTT.